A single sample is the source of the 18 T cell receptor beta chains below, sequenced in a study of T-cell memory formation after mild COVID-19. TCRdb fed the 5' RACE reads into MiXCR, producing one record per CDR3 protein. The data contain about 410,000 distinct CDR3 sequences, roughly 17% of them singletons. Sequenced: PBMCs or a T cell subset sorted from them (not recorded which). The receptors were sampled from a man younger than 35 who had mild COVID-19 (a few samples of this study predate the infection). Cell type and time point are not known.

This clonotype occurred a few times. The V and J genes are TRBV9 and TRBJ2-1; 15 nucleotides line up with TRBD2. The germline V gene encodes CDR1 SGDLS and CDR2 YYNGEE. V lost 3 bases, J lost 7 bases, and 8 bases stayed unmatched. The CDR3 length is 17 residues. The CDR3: CASSANPGTSGRNEQFF. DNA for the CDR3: TGTGCCAGCAGCGCCAACCCCGGGACTAGCGGGAGGAATGAGCAGTTCTTC.

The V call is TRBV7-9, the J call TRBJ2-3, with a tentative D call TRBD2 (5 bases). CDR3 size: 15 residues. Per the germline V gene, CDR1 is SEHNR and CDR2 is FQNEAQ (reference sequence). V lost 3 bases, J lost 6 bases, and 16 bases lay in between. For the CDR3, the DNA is TGTGCCAGCAGCTTCTCCCTACTAGTTGGGGATACGCAGTATTTT. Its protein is CASSFSLLVGDTQYF.

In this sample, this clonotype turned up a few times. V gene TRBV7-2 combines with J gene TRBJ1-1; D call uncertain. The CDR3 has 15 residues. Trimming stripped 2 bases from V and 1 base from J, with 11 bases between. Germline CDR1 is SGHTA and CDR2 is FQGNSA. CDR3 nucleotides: TGTGCCAGCAGCTTATATACGGTACAGAACACTGAAGCTTTCTTT. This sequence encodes CASSLYTVQNTEAFF.

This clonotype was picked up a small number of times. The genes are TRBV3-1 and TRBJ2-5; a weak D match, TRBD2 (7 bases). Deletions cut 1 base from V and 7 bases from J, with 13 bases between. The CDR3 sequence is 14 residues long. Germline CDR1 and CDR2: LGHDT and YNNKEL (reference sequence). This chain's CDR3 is CASSQGGGAGTQYF. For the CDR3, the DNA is TGTGCCAGCAGCCAAGGCGGGGGCGCGGGGACCCAGTACTTC.

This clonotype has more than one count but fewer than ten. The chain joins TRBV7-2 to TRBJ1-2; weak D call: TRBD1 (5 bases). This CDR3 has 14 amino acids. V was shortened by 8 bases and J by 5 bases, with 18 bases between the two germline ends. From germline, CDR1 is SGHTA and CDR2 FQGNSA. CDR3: CASPPVGREYGYTF. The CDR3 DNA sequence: TGTGCCAGCCCCCCCGTGGGCAGGGAATATGGCTACACCTTC.

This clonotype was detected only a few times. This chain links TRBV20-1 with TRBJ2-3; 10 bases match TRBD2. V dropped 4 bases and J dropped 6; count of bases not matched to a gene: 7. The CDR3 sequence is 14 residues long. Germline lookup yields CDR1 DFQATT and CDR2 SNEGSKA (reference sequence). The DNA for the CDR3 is TGCAGTGCTATCGGGCTAGCGGGGGTGGATACGCAGTATTTT. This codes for CSAIGLAGVDTQYF.

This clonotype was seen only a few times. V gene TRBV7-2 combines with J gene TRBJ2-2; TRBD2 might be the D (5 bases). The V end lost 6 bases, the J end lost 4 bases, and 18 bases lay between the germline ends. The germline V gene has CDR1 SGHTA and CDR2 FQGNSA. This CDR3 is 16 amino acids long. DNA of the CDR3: TGTGCCAGCAGTACCTTTGTTGGAGGAGTCACCGGGGAGCTGTTTTTT. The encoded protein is CASSTFVGGVTGELFF.

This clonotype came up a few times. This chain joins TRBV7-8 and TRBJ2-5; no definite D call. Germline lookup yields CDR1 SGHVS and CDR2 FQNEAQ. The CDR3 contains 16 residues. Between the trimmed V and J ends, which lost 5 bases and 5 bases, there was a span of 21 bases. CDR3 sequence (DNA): TGTGCCAGCAGCCCCCTACCGGGTCTCCCAACGGAGACCCAGTACTTC. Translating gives CASSPLPGLPTETQYF.

The CDR3 spells CSARDLRDTYEQYF. The CDR3 DNA is TGCAGTGCTAGAGATCTCAGGGACACCTACGAGCAGTACTTC. The V gene is TRBV20-1, the J gene TRBJ2-7; weak D call: TRBD1 (6 bases). Germline assignment: CDR1 DFQATT and CDR2 SNEGSKA (reference sequence). V lost 0 bases and J 2 bases, leaving 11 bases between the germline ends. The CDR3 is made up of 14 amino acids.

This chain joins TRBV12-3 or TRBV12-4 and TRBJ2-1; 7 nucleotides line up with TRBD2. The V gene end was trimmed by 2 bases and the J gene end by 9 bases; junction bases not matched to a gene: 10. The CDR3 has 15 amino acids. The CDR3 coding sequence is TGTGCCAGCAGTTTACGGAGCGGGGTCAACGGTGAGCAGTTCTTC. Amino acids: CASSLRSGVNGEQFF.

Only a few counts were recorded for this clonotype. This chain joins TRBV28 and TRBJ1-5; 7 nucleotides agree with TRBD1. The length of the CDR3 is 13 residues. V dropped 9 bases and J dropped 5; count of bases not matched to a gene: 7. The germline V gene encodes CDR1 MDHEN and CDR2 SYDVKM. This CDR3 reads CASRGTVDQPQHF. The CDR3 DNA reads TGTGCCAGTCGGGGGACAGTTGATCAGCCCCAGCATTTT.

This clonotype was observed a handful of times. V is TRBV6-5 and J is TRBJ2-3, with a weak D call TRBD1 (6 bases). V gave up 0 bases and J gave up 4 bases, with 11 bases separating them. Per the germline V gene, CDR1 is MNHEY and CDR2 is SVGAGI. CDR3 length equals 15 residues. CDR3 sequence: CASSYSIRGADTQYF. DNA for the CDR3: TGTGCCAGCAGTTACTCGATCAGGGGCGCAGATACGCAGTATTTT.

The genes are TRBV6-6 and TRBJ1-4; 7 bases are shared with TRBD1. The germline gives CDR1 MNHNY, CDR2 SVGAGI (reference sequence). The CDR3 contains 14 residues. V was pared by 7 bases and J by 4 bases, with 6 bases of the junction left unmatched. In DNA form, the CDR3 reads TGTGCCAGCAACCCGACAGGGAATAATGAAAAACTGTTTTTT. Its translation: CASNPTGNNEKLFF.

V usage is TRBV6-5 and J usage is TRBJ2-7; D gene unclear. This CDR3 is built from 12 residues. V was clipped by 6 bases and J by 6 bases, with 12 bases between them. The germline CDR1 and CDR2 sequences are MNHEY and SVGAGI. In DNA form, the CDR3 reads TGTGCCAGCAGCCCCCCCTGGGCCGAGCAGTACTTC. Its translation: CASSPPWAEQYF.

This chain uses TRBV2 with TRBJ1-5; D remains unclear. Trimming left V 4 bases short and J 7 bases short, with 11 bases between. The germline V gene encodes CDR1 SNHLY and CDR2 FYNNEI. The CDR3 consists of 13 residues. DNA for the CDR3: TGTGCCAGCAGTGCTGCCCTTGACCAGCCCCAGCATTTT. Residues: CASSAALDQPQHF.

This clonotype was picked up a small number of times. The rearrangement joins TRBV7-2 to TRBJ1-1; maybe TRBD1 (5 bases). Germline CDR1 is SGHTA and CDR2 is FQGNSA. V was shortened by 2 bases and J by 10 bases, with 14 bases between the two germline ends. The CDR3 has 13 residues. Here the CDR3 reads CASSLNGALLAFF. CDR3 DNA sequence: TGTGCCAGCAGCTTAAATGGGGCCTTGTTAGCTTTCTTT.

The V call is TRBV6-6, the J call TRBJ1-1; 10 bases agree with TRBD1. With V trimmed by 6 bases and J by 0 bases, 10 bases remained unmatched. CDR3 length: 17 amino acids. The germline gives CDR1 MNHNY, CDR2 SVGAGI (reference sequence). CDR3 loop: CASRDLGQGVMNTEAFF. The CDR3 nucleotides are TGTGCCAGCAGAGATCTAGGACAGGGGGTGATGAACACTGAAGCTTTCTTT.

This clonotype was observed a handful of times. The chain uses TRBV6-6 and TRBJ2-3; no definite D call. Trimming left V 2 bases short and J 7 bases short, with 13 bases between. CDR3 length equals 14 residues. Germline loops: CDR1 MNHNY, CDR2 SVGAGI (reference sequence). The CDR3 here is CASSYDFLRNTQYF. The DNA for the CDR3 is TGTGCCAGCAGTTACGACTTCCTTAGGAATACGCAGTATTTT.